The 17 T cell receptor beta chains below come from one sample, sequenced in a study of cytomegalovirus exposure and HLA in healthy donors. Primers: 60 Vbeta forward and 13 Jbeta reverse. Data came from immunoSEQ multiplex PCR; TCRdb stores just in-frame clones and leaves some out. This sample's table reports over 100,000 clones. Material for sequencing was PBMCs. The origin of the receptors is a man in his forties in good health and CMV-seropositive.

The chain uses TRBV19 and TRBJ2-1; 7 bases map to TRBD1. V gave up 3 bases and J gave up 5 bases; unmatched junction bases: 7. This CDR3 has 15 residues. Germline values: CDR1 LNHDA, CDR2 SQIVND (reference sequence). The CDR3: CASSIVGTADNEQFF. The CDR3 bases are TGTGCCAGTAGTATCGTAGGGACAGCGGACAATGAGCAGTTCTTC.

V gene TRBV7-8 combines with J gene TRBJ1-1; 12 bases are shared with TRBD1. Germline values: CDR1 SGHVS, CDR2 FQNEAQ. Unmatched junction bases numbered 15, after V lost 4 bases and J lost 0 bases. This CDR3 has 20 residues. DNA for the CDR3: TGTGCCAGCAGCTCACCGGGACAGGGGGCGAATCGGTGGATGAACACTGAAGCTTTCTTT. It yields the protein CASSSPGQGANRWMNTEAFF.

The chain uses TRBV5-5 and TRBJ1-1, with D possibly TRBD1 on 5 matching bases. Between the trimmed V and J ends, which lost 0 bases and 7 bases, there was a span of 10 bases. Germline CDR1 is SGHKS and CDR2 is YYEKEE (reference sequence). This CDR3 comprises 13 residues. Here the CDR3 DNA reads TGTGCCAGCAGCTTGGGACAGAGACTTGAAGCTTTCTTT. It is translated as CASSLGQRLEAFF.

The chain couples TRBV19 to TRBJ1-5; D not certain. The CDR3 is made up of 14 amino acids. Per the germline V gene, CDR1 is LNHDA and CDR2 is SQIVND (reference sequence). V shed 4 bases and J shed 1 base, with 8 bases lying between them. The CDR3 loop is CASSTTGSNQPQHF. CDR3 coding DNA: TGTGCCAGTAGTACTACCGGGAGCAATCAGCCCCAGCATTTT.

The chain couples TRBV7-9 to TRBJ2-7; D uncertain. V was trimmed by 1 base and J by 1 base, leaving 14 bases between them. Germline CDR1 SEHNR, CDR2 FQNEAQ (reference sequence). The CDR3 has 16 residues. The CDR3 region is CASSLVVIEESYEQYF. The CDR3 coding sequence is TGTGCCAGCAGCTTAGTTGTCATCGAGGAATCCTACGAGCAGTACTTC.

A note on this clone: At the DNA level, this CDR3 is encoded by other sequences in the same sample as well. This chain connects TRBV9 to TRBJ2-1; TRBD2 agrees at 8 bases. The length of the CDR3 is 14 residues. Germline V CDR1 and CDR2: SGDLS, YYNGEE. The J segment lost 2 bases and the V segment lost 5 bases, leaving 3 bases of the junction unmatched. CDR3 sequence (DNA): TGTGCCAGCAGTCTCGGGGGGGCCTACAATGAGCAGTTCTTC. Amino acid sequence: CASSLGGAYNEQFF.

About this clone: This specimen includes other DNA sequences encoding the same CDR3. The genes are TRBV5-6 and TRBJ2-5; 8 bases map to TRBD1. With V trimmed by 4 bases and J by 1 base, 15 bases remained unmatched. The CDR3 is made up of 18 amino acids. Germline V gene lookup returns CDR1 SGHDT and CDR2 YYEEEE. DNA for the CDR3: TGTGCCAGCAGCCCCCGTGCGGGACAGGTCTTGTCCCAAGAGACCCAGTACTTC. This codes for CASSPRAGQVLSQETQYF.

The rearrangement links TRBV6-5 to TRBJ2-3; a weak D match, TRBD1 (6 bases). The CDR3 has 16 amino acids. The ends were cut back, 2 bases at V and 5 bases at J, with 17 bases in the middle. Germline lookup yields CDR1 MNHEY and CDR2 SVGAGI. CDR3 protein: CASSYVLAEGGDTQYF. The CDR3 DNA reads as TGTGCCAGCAGTTACGTACTTGCAGAAGGGGGAGATACGCAGTATTTT.

The chain is built from TRBV28 and TRBJ2-5, with 7 bases identical to TRBD1. Germline V lookup: CDR1 MDHEN, CDR2 SYDVKM. Trimming at V came to 6 bases and at J to 4 bases, leaving 2 bases not matched to a gene. The CDR3 extends over 12 amino acids. For the CDR3, the DNA is TGTGCCAGCAGCCAGGGGGTAGAGACCCAGTACTTC. It translates to CASSQGVETQYF.

Worth noting for this clone: The same CDR3 arises from other DNA sequences in this sample as well. The chain joins TRBV7-2 to TRBJ2-4; maybe TRBD2 (7 bases). Germline V gene data show CDR1 as SGHTA and CDR2 as FQGNSA. This CDR3 region has 15 residues. Trimming took 3 bases from V and 4 from J, leaving 13 bases between them. The CDR3 DNA sequence: TGTGCCAGCAGCTTTCGGGGGGACACAAAAAACATTCAGTACTTC. It translates to CASSFRGDTKNIQYF. The entire variable domain, with the rest obtained from reference TRBV7-2 and TRBJ2-4, is as follows: GAGVSQSPSNKVTEKGKDVELRCDPISGHTALYWYRQSLGQGLEFLIYFQGNSAPDKSGLPSDRFSAERTGGSVSTLTIQRTQQEDSAVYLCASSFRGDTKNIQYFGAGTRLSVL.

This chain links TRBV25-1 with TRBJ1-2; 8 bases align to TRBD1. Germline CDR1 reads MGHDK; CDR2 reads SYGVNS. The trim removed 8 bases at V and 7 bases at J, leaving 15 bases unmatched. The CDR3 runs 15 residues. The CDR3 protein is CASGNVNSDRAGYTF. The CDR3 coding sequence is TGTGCCAGCGGCAACGTAAATTCGGACAGGGCTGGCTACACCTTC.

The chain uses TRBV11-3 and TRBJ2-1, with TRBD2 identical over 12 bases. CDR3 length: 14 residues. CDR1 and CDR2 (germline): SGHNT, YENEEA. V lost 5 bases, J lost 6 bases, and 2 bases stayed unmatched. The DNA of the CDR3 is TGTGCCAGCAGCCCGACTAGCGGGAGCAATGAGCAGTTCTTC. Encoded protein: CASSPTSGSNEQFF.

The chain joins TRBV6-5 to TRBJ1-6, with unresolved D. Trimming cost V 6 bases and J 5 bases, with 11 bases left between them. The CDR3 sequence is 14 residues long. The germline CDR1 and CDR2 sequences are MNHEY and SVGAGI. This CDR3 reads CASRRGKDNSPLHF. In DNA, the CDR3 is TGTGCCAGCAGACGAGGAAAGGATAATTCACCCCTCCACTTT.

The rearrangement joins TRBV4-1 to TRBJ1-1; possible D gene TRBD1, 6 bases. CDR1 and CDR2 (germline): MGHRA, YSYEKL. Trimming took off 7 bases at V and 2 bases at J, with 17 bases between the two ends. The CDR3 totals 15 residues. CDR3 loop: CASNHEGQLNTEAFF. For the CDR3, the DNA is TGCGCCAGCAACCATGAGGGACAACTTAACACTGAAGCTTTCTTT.

To note about this clone: Other nucleotide sequences in the sample specify the same CDR3. This chain links TRBV18 with TRBJ1-2, with TRBD1 identical over 8 bases. Germline lookup yields CDR1 KGHSH and CDR2 LQKENI. After removal of 2 bases from V and 4 bases from J, the junction contained 0 bases not matched to a gene. The CDR3 extends over 13 amino acids. CDR3 sequence reads: CASSPGQGYGYTF. The CDR3, as DNA: TGTGCCAGCTCACCAGGACAGGGCTATGGCTACACCTTC.

The chain employs TRBV11-2 and TRBJ2-3; TRBD2 matches at 7 bases. V shed 5 bases and J 4 bases; nucleotides not matched to a gene: 3. The CDR3 runs 13 residues. Germline values: CDR1 SGHAT, CDR2 FQNNGV. In nucleotides, the CDR3 is TGTGCCAGCAGCGAGACTAGCCCAGATACGCAGTATTTT. It encodes CASSETSPDTQYF.

This chain connects TRBV5-1 to TRBJ2-3; TRBD1 agrees at 10 bases. Germline-derived CDR1 and CDR2 are SGHRS and YFSETQ. The CDR3 runs to 14 residues. Trimming removed 4 bases from V and 11 bases from J; junction bases left unmatched: 10. The CDR3: CASSTGTGALVQYF. The CDR3 bases are TGCGCCAGCAGCACCGGGACAGGGGCCTTAGTGCAGTATTTT.